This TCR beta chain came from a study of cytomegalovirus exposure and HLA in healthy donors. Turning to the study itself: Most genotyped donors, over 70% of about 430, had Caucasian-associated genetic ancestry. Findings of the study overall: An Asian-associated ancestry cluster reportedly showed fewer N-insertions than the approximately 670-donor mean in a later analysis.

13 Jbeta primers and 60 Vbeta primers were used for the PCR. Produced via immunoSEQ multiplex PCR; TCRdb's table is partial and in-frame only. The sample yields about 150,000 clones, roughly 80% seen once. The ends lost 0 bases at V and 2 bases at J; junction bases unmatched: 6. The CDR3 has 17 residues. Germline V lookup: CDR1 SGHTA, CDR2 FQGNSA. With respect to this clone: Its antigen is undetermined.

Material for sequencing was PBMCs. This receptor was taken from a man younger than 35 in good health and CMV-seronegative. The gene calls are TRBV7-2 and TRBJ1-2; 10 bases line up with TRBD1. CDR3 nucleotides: TGTGCCAGCAGCTTAGCGGACGCGGGACAGGGGAACTATGGCTACACCTTC. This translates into CASSLADAGQGNYGYTF.